Sequencing of this T cell receptor (beta chain) was carried out in a study of response to subunit inactivated influenza vaccine (dated by TCRdb to the late 2010s). Broadly, across the study: Deep quantitative T cell receptor repertoire profiling was used in the study to track responses to a trivalent subunit inactivated influenza vaccine.

Receptors were amplified or captured by RT-PCR. Data came from an Illumina HiSeq 2500. TCRdb redid the processing of the public reads, applying fastp at Q25 and MiXCR, and retained in-frame beta chains. CDR3 protein duplicates are merged, each entry listing the most common genes and DNA. Here the sample has some 640,000 distinct CDR3 sequences; 14% occur a single time. In total, the top ten clones hold around 6.5% of the sample. Inclusive of the bounding cysteine and phenylalanine, the CDR3 is 15 residues long. Only the CDR3 DNA is retained, 45 bases long and in frame from the first base. The germline V gene supplies CDR1 SGHTS and CDR2 YDEGEE. A distance of 13 bases separates the germline ends of V and J, which lose 2 bases and 2 bases respectively. General conclusions and limits of the study: It was suggested by the authors that each seasonal influenza vaccination may recruit only a limited number of new T cells.

This clonotype was seen ten or more times. It has no known antigen specificity. No much larger clonotype is one base removed from it; base qualities were not supplied. The V gene is TRBV5-8 and the J gene is TRBJ2-5, with the D gene not clear enough to name. The receptor was isolated from a man aged 45-65 years who received an inactivated influenza vaccine. Donor details come from another sample of the same person, matched by shared clones. Here the sequenced sample was PBMCs from blood, taken 14 to 15 days before vaccination. The sequence in DNA is TGTGCCAGCAGCTTTTTAGGCGGCGAGCAAGAGACCCAGTACTTC. It codes for CASSFLGGEQETQYF.